The 7 T cell receptor beta chains below were found in one sample sequenced in a study of beta chain features in type 1 diabetes. The sequenced template was cDNA made from the entire isolated RNA. Produced via immunoSEQ multiplex PCR; TCRdb's table is partial and in-frame only. The sample carries some 900,000 clones, about a sixth recorded once. The material sequenced was naive CD4+ T cells from blood. All receptors come from a woman aged 18 to 35 in good health.

CDR3 nucleotides: TGCGCCAGCAGCCCAGGGACAGAGAACACTGAAGCTTTCTTT. Amino acids: CASSPGTENTEAFF. The rearrangement joins TRBV5-1 to TRBJ1-1; TRBD1 matches 7 bases. From germline, CDR1 is SGHRS and CDR2 YFSETQ. The CDR3 covers 14 residues. The V segment lost 4 bases and the J segment 1 base; nucleotides outside the gene matches: 4.

This clone was counted between two and nine times. V gene TRBV9 combines with J gene TRBJ2-1, with 13 bases lining up with TRBD2. The length of the CDR3 is 16 residues. The trim removed 2 bases at V and 9 bases at J, leaving 8 bases unmatched. Germline V gene sequence: CDR1 SGDLS, CDR2 YYNGEE. The CDR3 sequence: CASSVNWTSGRIEQFF. The DNA for the CDR3 is TGTGCCAGCAGCGTGAACTGGACTAGCGGGAGAATTGAGCAGTTCTTC.

The V gene is TRBV25-1, the J gene TRBJ2-7, with D tentatively TRBD1 or TRBD2 (5 bases each). This CDR3 region has 12 residues. Germline V gives CDR1 MGHDK, CDR2 SYGVNS. Trimming cost V 5 bases and J 5 bases, with 10 bases left between them. In nucleotides, the CDR3 is TGTGCCAGCAGTCCCAGGGACGACGAGCAGTACTTC. Encoded protein: CASSPRDDEQYF.

V and J are TRBV28 and TRBJ2-1, with unresolved D. V lost 7 bases to trimming and J lost 6 bases, with 16 bases between them. Germline lookup yields CDR1 MDHEN and CDR2 SYDVKM. This CDR3 spans 14 amino acids. The CDR3 reads CASTPWAGSNEQFF. For the CDR3, the DNA is TGTGCCAGCACCCCGTGGGCTGGCAGCAATGAGCAGTTCTTC.

V gene TRBV15 combines with J gene TRBJ1-5; D gene uncertain. Trimming pared 0 bases from V and 9 bases from J, leaving 9 bases between. The CDR3 has 13 residues. The germline gives CDR1 LNHNV, CDR2 YYDKDF (reference sequence). The CDR3 loop is CATSRDPTRPQHF. The CDR3 nucleotides are TGTGCCACCAGCAGAGATCCGACCCGGCCCCAGCATTTT.

As DNA, the CDR3 is TGTGCCAGCAGCCGACAGACGCTAGCGGGAGGGAAAGAGACCCAGTACTTC. Translation: CASSRQTLAGGKETQYF. The chain employs TRBV14 and TRBJ2-5; 12 positions match TRBD2. The CDR3 is 17 residues long. The V and J ends lost 4 bases and 3 bases, in that order; junction bases with no gene match: 9. The germline gives CDR1 SGHDN, CDR2 FVKESK.

This rearrangement joins TRBV6-6 to TRBJ2-7; D remains unclear. The CDR3 has 14 amino acids. V was cut by 2 bases and J by 4 bases, with 12 bases left in between. Germline CDR1 MNHNY, CDR2 SVGAGI (reference sequence). The CDR3 DNA reads TGTGCCAGCAGTTACGCGGCTGAGATTTACGAGCAGTACTTC. Protein: CASSYAAEIYEQYF.